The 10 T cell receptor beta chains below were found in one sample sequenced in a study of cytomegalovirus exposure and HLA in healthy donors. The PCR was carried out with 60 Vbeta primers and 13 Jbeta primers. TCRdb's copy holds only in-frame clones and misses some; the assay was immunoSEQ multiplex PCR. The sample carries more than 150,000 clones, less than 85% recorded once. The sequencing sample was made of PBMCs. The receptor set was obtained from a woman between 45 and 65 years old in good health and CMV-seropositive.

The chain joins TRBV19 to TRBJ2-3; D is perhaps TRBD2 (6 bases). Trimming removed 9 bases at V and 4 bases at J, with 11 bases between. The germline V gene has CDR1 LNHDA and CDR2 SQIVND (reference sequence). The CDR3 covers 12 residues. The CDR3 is CASGWGADTQYF. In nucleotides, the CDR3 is TGTGCCAGCGGCTGGGGGGCAGATACGCAGTATTTT.

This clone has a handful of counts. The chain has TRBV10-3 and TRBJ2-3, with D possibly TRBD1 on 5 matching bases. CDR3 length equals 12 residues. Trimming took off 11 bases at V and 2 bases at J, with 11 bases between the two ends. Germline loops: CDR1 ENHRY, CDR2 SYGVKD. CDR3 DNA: TGTGCCGGGTCGACAGTCACAGATACGCAGTATTTT. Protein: CAGSTVTDTQYF.

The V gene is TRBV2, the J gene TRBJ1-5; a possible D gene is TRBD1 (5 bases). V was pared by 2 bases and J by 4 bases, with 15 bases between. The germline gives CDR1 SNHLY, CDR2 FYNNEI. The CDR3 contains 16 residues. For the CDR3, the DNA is TGTGCCAGCAGTGAACCATGGGGCCTTGGAAATCAGCCCCAGCATTTT. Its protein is CASSEPWGLGNQPQHF. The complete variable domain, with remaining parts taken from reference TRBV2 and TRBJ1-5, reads EPEVTQTPSHQVTQMGQEVILRCVPISNHLYFYWYRQILGQKVEFLVSFYNNEISEKSEIFDDQFSVERPDGSNFTLKIRSTKLEDSAMYFCASSEPWGLGNQPQHFGDGTRLSIL.

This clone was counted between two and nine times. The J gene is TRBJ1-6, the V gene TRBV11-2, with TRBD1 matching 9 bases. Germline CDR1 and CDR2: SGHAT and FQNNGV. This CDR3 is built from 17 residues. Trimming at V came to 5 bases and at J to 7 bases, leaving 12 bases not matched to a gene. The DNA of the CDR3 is TGTGCCAGCAGCAACATCCGGGACAGGGTGCGGAATTCACCCCTCCACTTT. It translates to CASSNIRDRVRNSPLHF.

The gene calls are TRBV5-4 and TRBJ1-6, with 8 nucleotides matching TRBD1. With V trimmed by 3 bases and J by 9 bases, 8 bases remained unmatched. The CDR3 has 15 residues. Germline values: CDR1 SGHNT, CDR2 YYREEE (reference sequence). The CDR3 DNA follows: TGTGCCAGCAGCTCCGACAGGGGAAGTTTTTCACCCCTCCACTTT. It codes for CASSSDRGSFSPLHF.

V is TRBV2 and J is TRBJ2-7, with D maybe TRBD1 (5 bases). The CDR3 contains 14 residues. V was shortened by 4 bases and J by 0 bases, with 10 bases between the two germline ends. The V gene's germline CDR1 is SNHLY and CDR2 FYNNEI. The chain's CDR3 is CASSVRGSSYEQYF. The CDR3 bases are TGTGCCAGCAGTGTTAGGGGATCCTCCTACGAGCAGTACTTC. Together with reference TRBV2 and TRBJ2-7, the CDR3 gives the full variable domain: EPEVTQTPSHQVTQMGQEVILRCVPISNHLYFYWYRQILGQKVEFLVSFYNNEISEKSEIFDDQFSVERPDGSNFTLKIRSTKLEDSAMYFCASSVRGSSYEQYFGPGTRLTVT.

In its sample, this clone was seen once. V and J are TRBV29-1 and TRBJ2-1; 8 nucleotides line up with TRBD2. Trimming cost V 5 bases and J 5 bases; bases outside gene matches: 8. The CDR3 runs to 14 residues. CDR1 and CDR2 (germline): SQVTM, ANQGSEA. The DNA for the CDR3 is TGCAGCGTTCTCGGGGGGGCTGTCCACAATGAGCAGTTCTTC. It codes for CSVLGGAVHNEQFF.

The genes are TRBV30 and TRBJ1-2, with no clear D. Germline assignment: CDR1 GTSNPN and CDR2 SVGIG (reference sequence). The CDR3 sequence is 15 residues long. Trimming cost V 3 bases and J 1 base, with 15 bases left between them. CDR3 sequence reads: CAWSRGLAINYGYTF. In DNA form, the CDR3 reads TGTGCCTGGAGCCGGGGTCTCGCGATTAACTATGGCTACACCTTC.

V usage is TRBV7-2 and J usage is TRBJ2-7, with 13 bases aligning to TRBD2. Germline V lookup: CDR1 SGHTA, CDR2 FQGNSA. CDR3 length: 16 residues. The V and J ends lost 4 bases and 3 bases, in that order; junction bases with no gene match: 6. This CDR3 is CASSSGLAGEIYEQYF. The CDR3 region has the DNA TGTGCCAGCAGCTCCGGACTAGCGGGGGAGATCTACGAGCAGTACTTC. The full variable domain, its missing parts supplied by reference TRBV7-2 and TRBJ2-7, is GAGVSQSPSNKVTEKGKDVELRCDPISGHTALYWYRQSLGQGLEFLIYFQGNSAPDKSGLPSDRFSAERTGGSVSTLTIQRTQQEDSAVYLCASSSGLAGEIYEQYFGPGTRLTVT.

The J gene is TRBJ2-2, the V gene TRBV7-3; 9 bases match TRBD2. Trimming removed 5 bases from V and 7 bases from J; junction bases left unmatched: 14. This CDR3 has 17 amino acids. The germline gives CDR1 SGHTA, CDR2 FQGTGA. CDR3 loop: CASSTPGGASGIGELFF. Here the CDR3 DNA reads TGTGCCAGCAGCACCCCCGGCGGGGCTAGCGGGATCGGGGAGCTGTTTTTT.